A single sample gave rise to the 22 T cell receptor beta chains below, sequenced in a study of CD8 T cell repertoires and HIV-1 epitope variants (dated by TCRdb to about 2020). The library came from the immunoSEQ multiplex PCR assay. Sourced from immuneACCESS, this table was stored by TCRdb with only in-frame sequences that have V and J called. A share of the clones is absent; for the studies checked, an unresolved V gene accounts for under half, and the remainder has no known explanation. The sample records about 5,900 clones, more than 60% of which are singletons. 45% of the sample belongs to the ten largest clones. The antigens these receptors bind are not known. Input material: cultured CD8+ T cells derived from PBMCs. The receptors come from a male donor with HIV.

The CDR3 DNA reads as TGTGCCAGCAGCCTAGTCGACAGGGACGAGCAGTACTTC. Translated: CASSLVDRDEQYF. The chain recombines TRBV7-8 with TRBJ2-7; 7 positions match TRBD1. CDR1 is SGHVS and CDR2 is FQNEAQ in the germline V gene. The CDR3 runs to 13 residues. V shed 5 bases and J 5 bases; nucleotides not matched to a gene: 6.

In this sample, this clone turned up once. CDR3 in DNA: TGTGCAAGTCGCTTAGGTACCCGGGACAGGGGAGATTACAATGAGCAGTTCTTC. Residues: CASRLGTRDRGDYNEQFF. The chain recombines TRBV12-2 with TRBJ2-1; TRBD1 is taken as the D call from the table, unchecked against the DNA. TRBV12-2 is given as a pseudogene. The CDR3 spans 18 residues.

This chain links TRBV28 with TRBJ2-7, with D hard to call. Trimming removed 2 bases from V and 0 bases from J, with 5 bases in between. Germline values: CDR1 MDHEN, CDR2 SYDVKM. CDR3 size: 13 residues. The CDR3 DNA follows: TGTGCCAGCAGTTTAGAGTTCTCCTACGAGCAGTACTTC. This gives the protein CASSLEFSYEQYF.

The chain employs TRBV7-2 and TRBJ2-3; 9 nucleotides line up with TRBD1. The CDR3 consists of 19 residues. Trimming cost V 0 bases and J 4 bases; bases outside gene matches: 14. From germline, CDR1 is SGHTA and CDR2 FQGNSA. The CDR3: CASSLALPGQGSLADTQYF. The CDR3 bases are TGTGCCAGCAGCTTAGCGCTTCCGGGACAGGGTTCTTTGGCAGATACGCAGTATTTT.

This chain links TRBV4-2 with TRBJ2-7; tentatively, D is TRBD1 (6 bases). The germline CDR1 and CDR2 sequences are LGHNA and YNFKEQ. Trimming took 0 bases from V and 1 from J, leaving 10 bases between them. The CDR3 extends over 15 amino acids. The CDR3, as DNA: TGTGCCAGCAGCCAAGAGGACAGCGATTCCTACGAGCAGTACTTC. Residues: CASSQEDSDSYEQYF.

The chain is built from TRBV5-4 and TRBJ1-1, with 7 bases identical to TRBD1. CDR3 size: 13 residues. Losses at the gene ends were 4 bases for V and 4 bases for J; bases not matched to a gene: 4. Germline assignment: CDR1 SGHNT and CDR2 YYREEE (reference sequence). CDR3: CASSQQGGTEAFF. Written as DNA, the CDR3 is TGTGCCAGCAGCCAGCAGGGGGGCACTGAAGCTTTCTTT. Supplemented by reference TRBV5-4 and TRBJ1-1, the full variable domain reads ETGVTQSPTHLIKTRGQQVTLRCSSQSGHNTVSWYQQALGQGPQFIFQYYREEENGRGNFPPRFSGLQFPNYSSELNVNALELDDSALYLCASSQQGGTEAFFGQGTRLTVV.

In this sample, this clone turned up a few times. This chain uses TRBV27 with TRBJ2-7; D is unclear. CDR3 length: 13 amino acids. V was shortened by 5 bases and J by 2 bases, with 10 bases between the two germline ends. Germline CDR1 is MNHEY and CDR2 is SMNVEV (reference sequence). The CDR3 protein is CASSPARTYEQYF. CDR3 nucleotides: TGTGCCAGCAGTCCCGCCCGAACCTACGAGCAGTACTTC.

This sequence joins TRBV27 and TRBJ1-5; 8 positions match TRBD1. CDR3 length: 16 amino acids. Trimming at V came to 8 bases and at J to 0 bases, leaving 9 bases not matched to a gene. CDR1 and CDR2 (germline): MNHEY, SMNVEV (reference sequence). CDR3 DNA: TGTGCCAGCCGATCAGGGGGCAGGGGTAGCAATCAGCCCCAGCATTTT. It specifies CASRSGGRGSNQPQHF.

The sample holds one count of this clone. The J gene is TRBJ2-7, the V gene TRBV28, with D unclear. Deletions cut 2 bases from V and 0 bases from J, with 8 bases between. This CDR3 has 14 residues. The V gene's germline CDR1 is MDHEN and CDR2 SYDVKM. CDR3 sequence (DNA): TGTGCCAGCAGTTTAACGGACGGCTCCTACGAGCAGTACTTC. Its protein is CASSLTDGSYEQYF.

The sample holds a few counts of this clone. This chain connects TRBV4-1 to TRBJ1-1; D is ambiguous. The CDR3 covers 13 residues. CDR1 is MGHRA, CDR2 YSYEKL, per germline. V lost 1 base and J 1 base, leaving 4 bases between the germline ends. CDR3 nucleotides: TGCGCCAGCAGCCAAGGGTGGAACACTGAAGCTTTCTTT. Translation gives CASSQGWNTEAFF.

This chain connects TRBV28 to TRBJ2-3, with no clear D. Trimming stripped 5 bases from V and 0 bases from J, with 9 bases between. This CDR3 is built from 14 residues. CDR1 is MDHEN, CDR2 SYDVKM, per germline. In nucleotides, the CDR3 is TGTGCCAGCAGTCCGGTAGTAAGCACAGATACGCAGTATTTT. Its translation: CASSPVVSTDTQYF.

This clone is classed as medium-sized. V usage is TRBV27 and J usage is TRBJ2-2; no reliable D call. Germline-derived CDR1 and CDR2 are MNHEY and SMNVEV (reference sequence). Trimming removed 3 bases at V and 4 bases at J, with 3 bases between. CDR3 length equals 12 residues. CDR3 in amino acids: CASSFGTGELFF. The CDR3 DNA reads TGTGCCAGCAGTTTCGGCACCGGGGAGCTGTTTTTT.

V usage is TRBV6-1 and J usage is TRBJ2-6, with TRBD2 as a possible D gene (6 bases). Looked up from germline, CDR1 is MNHNS and CDR2 is SASEGT. The CDR3 spans 16 residues. Trimming removed 0 bases at V and 2 bases at J, with 8 bases between. The CDR3 DNA is TGTGCCAGCAGTGAAGCGTGGGGGGCTGGGGCCAACGTCCTGACTTTC. This codes for CASSEAWGAGANVLTF.

This chain joins TRBV7-9 and TRBJ2-7; 7 positions agree with TRBD2. This CDR3 has 13 amino acids. Germline V lookup: CDR1 SEHNR, CDR2 FQNEAQ (reference sequence). Unmatched junction bases numbered 2, after V lost 5 bases and J lost 1 base. In nucleotides, the CDR3 is TGTGCCAGCAGCCCCGGGGGGTCCTACGAGCAGTACTTC. Residues: CASSPGGSYEQYF.

This chain joins TRBV7-9 and TRBJ2-5; no clear D gene. V lost 3 bases, J lost 2 bases, and 7 bases lay in between. The CDR3 length is 13 residues. From germline, CDR1 is SEHNR and CDR2 FQNEAQ (reference sequence). The DNA of the CDR3 is TGTGCCAGCAGCTTGCACCTACAAGAGACCCAGTACTTC. Its protein is CASSLHLQETQYF.

This clone was detected only a few times. This chain joins TRBV6-6 and TRBJ2-7; 7 positions agree with TRBD2. V lost 6 bases to trimming and J lost 2 bases; unmatched junction nucleotides: 10. Germline CDR1 MNHNY, CDR2 SVGAGI (reference sequence). This CDR3 has 15 residues. This chain's CDR3 is CASSDPGLSAYEQYF. The CDR3 DNA reads TGTGCCAGCAGCGACCCGGGACTAAGTGCCTACGAGCAGTACTTC.

The chain employs TRBV4-1 and TRBJ2-7; possibly TRBD1 or TRBD2 for D (5 bases each). The CDR3 has 16 amino acids. Germline V CDR1 and CDR2: MGHRA, YSYEKL. V shed 3 bases and J shed 6 bases, with 21 bases lying between them. CDR3 in DNA: TGCGCCAGCAGCCACAAACTTACCGGGACGCCGAGCGAGCAGTACTTC. Residues: CASSHKLTGTPSEQYF.

The J gene is TRBJ2-3, the V gene TRBV6-1, with 7 bases fitting TRBD1. The V and J ends lost 8 bases and 4 bases, in that order; junction bases with no gene match: 12. The CDR3 loop spans 15 amino acids. Germline V gene sequence: CDR1 MNHNS, CDR2 SASEGT. CDR3 sequence reads: CASYERQGYPDTQYF. The CDR3 DNA follows: TGTGCCAGCTACGAGCGACAGGGTTACCCAGATACGCAGTATTTT.

The sample holds a few counts of this clone. The J gene is TRBJ2-4, the V gene TRBV4-3; D gene uncertain. This CDR3 has 13 residues. Trimming stripped 1 base from V and 8 bases from J, with 9 bases between. Per the germline V gene, CDR1 is LGHNA and CDR2 is YSLEER. In DNA, the CDR3 is TGCGCCAGCAGCCAAGGGGTCTTGGACATTCAGTACTTC. Protein: CASSQGVLDIQYF.

The chain recombines TRBV6-1 with TRBJ1-1, with a tentative D call TRBD1 (5 bases). There are 15 residues in the CDR3. Per the germline V gene, CDR1 is MNHNS and CDR2 is SASEGT. The V gene lost 0 bases and the J gene lost 0 bases, with 8 bases spanning the gap. The chain's CDR3 is CASSEAAGLNTEAFF. The CDR3 bases are TGTGCCAGCAGTGAAGCGGCAGGGCTGAACACTGAAGCTTTCTTT.

The J gene is TRBJ1-2, the V gene TRBV30, with 9 bases matching TRBD1. The V segment lost 4 bases and the J segment 7 bases; nucleotides outside the gene matches: 13. The CDR3 runs to 15 residues. CDR1 is GTSNPN and CDR2 is SVGIG in the germline V gene (reference sequence). The CDR3, as DNA: TGTGCCTGGACCGCCCCCACAGGGGGCTTGGTTGGCTACACCTTC. It specifies CAWTAPTGGLVGYTF.

This sequence joins TRBV7-3 and TRBJ1-1; 8 bases agree with TRBD1. The CDR3 runs to 16 residues. In germline, CDR1 is SGHTA, CDR2 FQGTGA. The ends lost 8 bases at V and 2 bases at J; junction bases unmatched: 13. The CDR3 sequence: CASRVTGVTSNTEAFF. The CDR3 DNA reads TGTGCCAGCCGGGTGACAGGGGTGACGTCCAACACTGAAGCTTTCTTT.